Listed below are T cell receptor beta chains from one sample, sequenced in a study of T cells after yellow fever vaccination. TCRdb itself ran the 5' RACE reads through MiXCR, one entry per CDR3 protein. Among under 250,000 distinct CDR3 sequences listed, roughly 7.2% were seen once. Sample: CD4+ T cells sorted from PBMCs, taken 15 days after the yellow fever booster vaccination. These receptors all come from a man younger than 45 who received the YFV17D yellow fever vaccine. The CDR3 runs from the conserved cysteine through the conserved F or W. D genes are given only for firm matches. A clone size is listed for some rows: how often the clone was seen (once, few, many), or a class if it is expanded.

D | J | V | size | length | CDR3
TRBD2 | TRBJ2-7 | TRBV28 | - | 13 | CASTRGLFYEQYF
TRBD1 | TRBJ2-7 | TRBV6-2/TRBV6-3 | many | 13 | CATSPGQGPEQYF
- | TRBJ2-5 | TRBV7-9 | few | 12 | CASSANVETQYF
- | TRBJ1-1 | TRBV5-1 | many | 13 | CASSLVVNTEAFF
- | TRBJ2-7 | TRBV27 | many | 13 | CASGLPGVSEQYF
TRBD1 | TRBJ1-5 | TRBV20-1 | - | 12 | CSARTGREPQHF
- | TRBJ1-1 | TRBV7-9 | - | 14 | CASSLGETNTEAFF
- | TRBJ2-3 | TRBV20-1 | once | 14 | CSARDVLSTDTQYF
TRBD1 | TRBJ2-7 | TRBV20-1 | many | 15 | CSARDPAGGPYEQYF
- | TRBJ1-5 | TRBV6-5 | - | 13 | CASSYSIKQPQHF
TRBD2 | TRBJ2-1 | TRBV7-9 | - | 20 | CASSFSPLAGGPRTYNEQFF
TRBD2 | TRBJ2-1 | TRBV5-4 | few | 18 | CASSLEFGLAGADNEQFF
TRBD2 | TRBJ2-2 | TRBV20-1 | many | 18 | CSARDNLVLREFGGELFF
- | TRBJ1-3 | TRBV11-2 | - | 15 | CASSFPGRAENTIYF
TRBD2 | TRBJ2-3 | TRBV20-1 | once | 18 | CSASHPLAGGPPRDTQYF